Sequencing of this T cell receptor (beta chain) was carried out in a study of shared clonotypes between healthy human individuals. The V end lost 2 bases, the J end lost 4 bases, and 16 bases lay between the germline ends. The CDR3 sequence is 16 residues long. CDR1 and CDR2 (germline): KGHSH, LQKENI. Sequencing of unsorted PBMC DNA was carried out using ten immunoSEQ deep assay plates. In the original analysis: ImmunoSEQ output lacked quality scores and full-length reads, limiting matched filtering. The method was immunoSEQ multiplex PCR; TCRdb's version includes in-frame clones alone and lacks a portion of them. D and trimming were read from the DNA, whereas the V and J calls and clone size are those reported in that table. The sample lists some 530,000 clones; about 78% were seen once.

Sample: PBMCs. This clonotype was obtained from a woman in her forties in good health. Some clones in this sample may be carry-over from other donors' samples. The rearrangement joins TRBV18 to TRBJ2-3, with D perhaps matching TRBD2 (5 bases). The CDR3: CASSPRELARSDTQYF. The DNA of the CDR3 is TGTGCCAGCTCACCAAGGGAGTTAGCTCGATCAGATACGCAGTATTTT.